The present T cell receptor (beta chain) was sequenced within a study of identical twins. This clonotype was recorded at least ten times. TCRdb reanalysed the 5' RACE reads using MiXCR and keeps one entry per CDR3 protein. The top ten clones hold less than 15% of a sample with a few hundred thousand distinct CDR3 sequences, over 5% of them seen once. The sample was also linked to a second study, of T cells expressing NK-cell markers.

The sequencing input was CD8+ T cells sorted from blood. The receptor's source is a woman aged 18-29 years in good health.

CDR3 coding DNA: TGTGCCAGCAGCACAATCCATGAGCAGTTCTTC. It specifies CASSTIHEQFF. V is TRBV11-2 and J is TRBJ2-1; no clear D gene. The CDR3 runs 11 residues. The germline V and J ends were trimmed by 5 bases and 8 bases, with 7 bases remaining between them. Per the germline V gene, CDR1 is SGHAT and CDR2 is FQNNGV.